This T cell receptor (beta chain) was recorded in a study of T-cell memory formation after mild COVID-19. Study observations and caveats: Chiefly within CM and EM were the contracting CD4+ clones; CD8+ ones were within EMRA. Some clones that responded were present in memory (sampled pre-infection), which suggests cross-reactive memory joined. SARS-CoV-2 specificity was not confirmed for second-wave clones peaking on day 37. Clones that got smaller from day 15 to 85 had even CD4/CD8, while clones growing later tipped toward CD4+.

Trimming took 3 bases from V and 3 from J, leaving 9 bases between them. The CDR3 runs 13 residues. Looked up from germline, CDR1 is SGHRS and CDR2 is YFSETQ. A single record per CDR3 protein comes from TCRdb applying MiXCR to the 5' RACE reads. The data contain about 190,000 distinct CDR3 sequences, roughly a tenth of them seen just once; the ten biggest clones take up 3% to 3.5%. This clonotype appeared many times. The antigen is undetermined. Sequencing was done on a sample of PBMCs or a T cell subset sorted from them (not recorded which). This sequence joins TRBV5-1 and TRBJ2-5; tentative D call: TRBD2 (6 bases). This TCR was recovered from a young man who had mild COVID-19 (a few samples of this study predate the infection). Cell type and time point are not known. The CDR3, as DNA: TGCGCCAGCAGCTACGGGAGCGAAGAGACCCAGTACTTC. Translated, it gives CASSYGSEETQYF.